The entry that follows covers one T cell receptor beta chain sequence. Within the sample, other DNA sequences also encode this same CDR3. CDR3 size: 14 residues. The germline V gene encodes CDR1 KGHSH and CDR2 LQKENI. Deletions cut 2 bases from V and 2 bases from J, with 10 bases between. The source of the sample is a study of PD-1 blockade in classical Hodgkin lymphoma. Every patient relapsed after autologous stem cell transplantation, and brentuximab vedotin exposure varied. TCRdb keeps only in-frame clones here, not all; method: immunoSEQ multiplex PCR. The sample includes tens of thousands of clones, 76% of them seen just once.

This receptor was obtained from a human donor with classical Hodgkin lymphoma. This chain links TRBV18 with TRBJ2-7; D remains ambiguous. The sequences come from peripheral blood mononuclear cells (PBMCs), collected at baseline. The CDR3 DNA is TGTGCCAGCTCACCAGGGCAGGTCACCTACGAGCAGTACTTC. Amino acids: CASSPGQVTYEQYF. Filled out from reference TRBV18 and TRBJ2-7, the complete variable domain reads NAGVMQNPRHLVRRRGQEARLRCSPMKGHSHVYWYRQLPEEGLKFMVYLQKENIIDESGMPKERFSAEFPKEGPSILRIQQVVRGDSAAYFCASSPGQVTYEQYFGPGTRLTVT.